This TCR beta chain appears in the sequencing data of a study of regulatory and conventional T cells in RAG deficiency. A remark on this clone: Its antigen remains unidentified.

Study findings and constraints: Shorter CDR3s in all patient subsets; >85% Treg-Tconv overlap in Omenn. Shannon entropy fell and Simpson indices rose in RAG-deficient patients. Omenn syndrome and CID/AS patients had 85 to 100-fold fewer unique Treg TCR beta sequences, versus 8 to 10-fold elsewhere.

The sorted conventional CD4+ T cells were CD25-low and CD127-high, with genomic DNA sequenced. Clones were read by immunoSEQ multiplex PCR, and TCRdb kept only the in-frame ones, dropping some. Among approximately 30,000 clones listed, around 96% were seen once. The CDR3 length is 15 residues. Germline assignment: CDR1 SEHNR and CDR2 FQNEAQ (reference sequence). Trimming pared 5 bases from V and 5 bases from J, leaving 15 bases between. These data were also reused for a study on regulatory T cells. Per that study: The primer mix had 52 TRBV and 13 TRBJ primers. In patients, unique TRB V-J pairs were restricted and V/J usage skewed, especially in Tregs.

The receptor was isolated from a human donor in good health. The sample consisted of CD25- CD4+ T cells sorted from blood. The chain is built from TRBV7-9 and TRBJ1-4; tentatively, D is TRBD1 (5 bases). The CDR3 loop reads CASSIGPGRNEKLFF. CDR3 DNA: TGTGCCAGCAGCATCGGTCCAGGGCGAAATGAAAAACTGTTTTTT.